This T cell receptor (beta chain) is drawn from a study of blood T cell repertoires in COVID-19. As for the study in general: Samples representing acute and convalescent COVID-19 were sourced from the United States, Italy and Spain. The cDNA or gDNA used as material had been derived from T cells, B-cell-depleted T cells, or PBMCs.

Original handling: Researchers report that nucleated cell counts were estimated from reference gene primer amplification. Clones were read by immunoSEQ multiplex PCR, and TCRdb kept only the in-frame ones, dropping some. V and J calls plus clone size are reproduced from that table; the DNA served to infer D and trimming. The table shows over 200,000 clones, with around 90% occurring only once. This clone was seen just once. The germline V gene has CDR1 MDHEN and CDR2 SYDVKM. This CDR3 has 16 amino acids. V dropped 6 bases and J dropped 0 bases, with 16 bases sitting between them. The sequenced sample consisted of peripheral blood. This clonotype was obtained from a man in his 60s who had recovered from COVID-19. V usage is TRBV28 and J usage is TRBJ2-3; TRBD1 is a possible D gene (7 bases). The CDR3 sequence: CASSPFQGGSTDTQYF. The CDR3 DNA reads TGTGCCAGCAGCCCATTCCAGGGGGGTAGCACAGATACGCAGTATTTT.